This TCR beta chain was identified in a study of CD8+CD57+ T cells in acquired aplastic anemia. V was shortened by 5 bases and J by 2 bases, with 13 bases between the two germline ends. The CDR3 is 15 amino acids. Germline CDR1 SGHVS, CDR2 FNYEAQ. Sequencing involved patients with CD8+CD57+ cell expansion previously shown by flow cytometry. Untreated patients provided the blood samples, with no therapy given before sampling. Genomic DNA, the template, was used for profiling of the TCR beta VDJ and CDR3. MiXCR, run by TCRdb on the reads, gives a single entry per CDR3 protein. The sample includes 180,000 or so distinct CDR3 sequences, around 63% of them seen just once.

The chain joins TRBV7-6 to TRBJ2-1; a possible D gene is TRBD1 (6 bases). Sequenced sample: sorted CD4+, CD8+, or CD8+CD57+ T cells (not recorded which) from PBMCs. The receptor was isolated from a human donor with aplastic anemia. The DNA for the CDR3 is TGTGCCAGCAGCAGAGGACAGCCTGCCTACAATGAGCAGTTCTTC. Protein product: CASSRGQPAYNEQFF. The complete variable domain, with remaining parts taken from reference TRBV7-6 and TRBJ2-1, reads GAGVSQSPRYKVTKRGQDVALRCDPISGHVSLYWYRQALGQGPEFLTYFNYEAQQDKSGLPNDRFSAERPEGSISTLTIQRTEQRDSAMYRCASSRGQPAYNEQFFGPGTRLTVL.